This entry describes one TCR beta chain. Its antigen is as yet unknown. Vbeta (60) and Jbeta (13) primers were used in the PCR. Using immunoSEQ multiplex PCR, the repertoire was profiled, and TCRdb retains in-frame clones only, with some absent. Found here are 95,000 to 150,000 clones, approximately 80% of them singletons; the top ten hold about 2.6%. After removal of 6 bases from V and 9 bases from J, the junction contained 14 bases not matched to a gene. Germline V CDR1 and CDR2: SGHTA, FQGNSA. This CDR3 comprises 16 residues. The data originate from a study of cytomegalovirus exposure and HLA in healthy donors. Notes on the study in general: Sequences of the TCR beta chain were said to predict the HLA-A and HLA-B alleles of most subjects accurately.

The TCR was taken from a woman between 40 and 50 years old in good health and CMV-seropositive. V is TRBV7-2 and J is TRBJ2-3, with 11 nucleotides matching TRBD2. The material sequenced was PBMCs. The CDR3 DNA reads as TGTGCCAGCAGGGGGGGCTCTAGCGGGAGGCTAGGCACGCAGTATTTT. Its translation: CASRGGSSGRLGTQYF.